A single TCR beta chain is shown here with its context. The sample comes from a study of blood T cell repertoires in COVID-19. For the study at large: Spain, Italy and the United States supplied samples that represented acute and convalescent COVID-19. PBMCs, B-cell-depleted T cells, or T cells provided the cDNA or gDNA that made up the material.

Per the original methods: Reference gene primer amplification gave nucleated cell count estimates. Some clones are missing from TCRdb's copy, which holds only in-frame ones; the method was immunoSEQ multiplex PCR. V, J and clone size are taken as reported in that table, and D and trimming were inferred from the DNA itself. The sample holds 200,000 or so clones; 84% are singletons and the top ten take more than 4.5%. The TCR comes from a woman between 70 and 85 years old with active or convalescent COVID-19. Sequencing input: peripheral blood.

CDR3 in amino acids: CASSKEGRVNGNTIYF. The CDR3 bases are TGTGCCAGCAGCAAAGAAGGCAGGGTGAATGGAAACACCATATATTTT. This chain joins TRBV21-1 and TRBJ1-3; the D call TRBD1 from the table was never checked on the DNA. TRBV21-1 is classified as a pseudogene. This CDR3 has 16 residues.